This TCR beta chain was recorded in a study of cytomegalovirus exposure and HLA in healthy donors. The wider study: Within the Caucasian-associated ancestry cluster were roughly 81% of the 300 to 450 genotyped donors. The study's findings and limits: As a later analysis revealed, the rate of TCR association differed by HLA locus, with DRB1 most and HLA-C fewest. Published work reported that the classifier diagnosed cytomegalovirus status with high specificity and sensitivity.

The PCR contained 60 Vbeta and 13 Jbeta primers. Sequencing was performed with immunoSEQ multiplex PCR; in TCRdb, only in-frame clones are kept and a portion is missing. The sample consists of under 200,000 clones, 77% of them appearing once. Though nominally healthy at sampling, donors likely had unrecorded immune exposures. Points on this clone: Its antigen remains unknown. The sample has other DNA sequences that encode this CDR3 too.

Material: PBMCs. This receptor was obtained from a young man in good health and CMV-seropositive.

CDR3 protein: CASSIRQNTDTQYF. As DNA, the CDR3 is TGTGCCAGTAGTATTAGACAGAACACAGATACGCAGTATTTT. The chain recombines TRBV19 with TRBJ2-3, with a tentative D call TRBD1 (5 bases). V shed 3 bases and J shed 2 bases, with 9 bases lying between them. The CDR3 sequence is 14 residues long. Germline-derived CDR1 and CDR2 are LNHDA and SQIVND (reference sequence).